This T cell receptor beta chain stems from a study of blood T cell repertoires in COVID-19. As for the study in general: Both acute and convalescent COVID-19 samples were obtained from the United States, Italy and Spain. The analysed material was cDNA or gDNA that came from T cells, B-cell-depleted T cells, or PBMCs.

The V gene's germline CDR1 is SNHLY and CDR2 FYNNEI. V was clipped by 4 bases and J by 0 bases; unmatched bases: 3. CDR3 length: 15 amino acids. Source study methods: For nucleated cells, counts were estimated from reference gene primer amplification. Method: immunoSEQ multiplex PCR; TCRdb's copy keeps in-frame clones and lacks some. D and trimming come from the DNA, and the V and J calls and clone size come from that table. The sample has around 100,000 clones; under 90% are singletons. The receptor's source is a human donor in a cohort sampled during active COVID-19. This chain joins TRBV2 and TRBJ1-5; 7 bases align to TRBD1. The sample consisted of peripheral blood. CDR3 sequence (DNA): TGTGCCAGCAGTGGGGACAGCCTTAGCAATCAGCCCCAGCATTTT. Its translation: CASSGDSLSNQPQHF.